These 3 T cell receptor beta chains originate from one sample sequenced in a study of blood T cell repertoires in COVID-19. Profiling relied on immunoSEQ multiplex PCR, and the TCRdb table lists in-frame clones only, not all of them. This table has about 54,000 clones, 81% appearing once. What was sequenced was peripheral blood. These receptor sequences come from a woman aged 55 to 70 with acute or convalescent COVID-19.

The chain is built from TRBV24-1 and TRBJ2-3; 11 positions match TRBD2. J gave up 3 bases and V 5 bases, and 12 bases lay outside the gene matches. This CDR3 comprises 18 residues. CDR1 is KGHDR, CDR2 SFDVKD, per germline. The CDR3 bases are TGTGCCACCAGTGGGATAGCGGGAGGGCCGGAGTTTACAGATACGCAGTATTTT. Translation gives CATSGIAGGPEFTDTQYF.

V is TRBV18 and J is TRBJ2-7; the match to TRBD1 covers 7 bases. The CDR3 spans 16 residues. V lost 3 bases to trimming and J lost 2 bases; unmatched junction nucleotides: 10. Germline V gene data show CDR1 as KGHSH and CDR2 as LQKENI. DNA for the CDR3: TGTGCCAGCTCACCTTTGAGGGGGCCGGACCCCTACGAGCAGTACTTC. It codes for CASSPLRGPDPYEQYF.

The chain recombines TRBV29-1 with TRBJ2-1; TRBD2 matches at 12 bases. CDR3 size: 18 residues. Germline CDR1 is SQVTM and CDR2 is ANQGSEA. Unmatched junction bases numbered 12, after V lost 0 bases and J lost 6 bases. CDR3 protein: CSVEEPLTSGSVRNEQFF. The CDR3, as DNA: TGCAGCGTTGAAGAACCCTTGACTAGCGGGAGTGTTCGCAATGAGCAGTTCTTC.